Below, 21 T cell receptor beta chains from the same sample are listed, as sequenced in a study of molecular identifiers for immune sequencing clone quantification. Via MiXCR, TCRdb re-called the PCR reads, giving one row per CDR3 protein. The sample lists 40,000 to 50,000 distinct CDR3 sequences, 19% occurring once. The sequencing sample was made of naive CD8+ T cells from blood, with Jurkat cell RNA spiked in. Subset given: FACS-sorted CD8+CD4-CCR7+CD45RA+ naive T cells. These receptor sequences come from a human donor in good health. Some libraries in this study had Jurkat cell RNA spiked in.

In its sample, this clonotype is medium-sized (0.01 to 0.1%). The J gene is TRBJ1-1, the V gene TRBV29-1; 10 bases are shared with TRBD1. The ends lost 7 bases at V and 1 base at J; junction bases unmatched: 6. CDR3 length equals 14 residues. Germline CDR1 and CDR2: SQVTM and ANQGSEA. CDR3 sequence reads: CSADRGRTNTEAFF. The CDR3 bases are TGCAGCGCTGACAGGGGGCGAACGAACACTGAAGCTTTCTTT.

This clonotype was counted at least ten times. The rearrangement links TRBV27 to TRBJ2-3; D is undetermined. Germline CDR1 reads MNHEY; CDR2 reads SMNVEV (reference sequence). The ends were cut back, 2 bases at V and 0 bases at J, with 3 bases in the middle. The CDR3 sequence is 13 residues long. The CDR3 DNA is TGTGCCAGCAGTTTAACTAGCACAGATACGCAGTATTTT. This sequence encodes CASSLTSTDTQYF.

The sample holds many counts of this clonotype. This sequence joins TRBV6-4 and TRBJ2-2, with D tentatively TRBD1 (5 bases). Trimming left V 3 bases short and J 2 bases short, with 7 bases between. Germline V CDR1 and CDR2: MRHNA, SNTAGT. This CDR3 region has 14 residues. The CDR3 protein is CASSETANTGELFF. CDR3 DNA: TGTGCCAGCAGTGAGACAGCTAACACCGGGGAGCTGTTTTTT.

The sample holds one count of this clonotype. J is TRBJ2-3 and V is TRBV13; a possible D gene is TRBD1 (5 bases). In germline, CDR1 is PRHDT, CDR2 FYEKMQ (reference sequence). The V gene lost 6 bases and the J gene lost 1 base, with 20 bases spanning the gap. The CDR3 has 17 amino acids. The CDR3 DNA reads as TGTGCCAGCAGTTTAACGTCCCGGGTGGGGCGCACAGATACGCAGTATTTT. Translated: CASSLTSRVGRTDTQYF.

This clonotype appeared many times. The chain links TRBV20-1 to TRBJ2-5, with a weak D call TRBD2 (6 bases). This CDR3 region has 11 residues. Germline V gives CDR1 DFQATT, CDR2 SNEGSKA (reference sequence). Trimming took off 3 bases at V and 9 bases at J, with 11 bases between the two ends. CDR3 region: CSARFSGAQYF. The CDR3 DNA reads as TGCAGTGCTAGGTTTTCGGGGGCCCAGTACTTC.

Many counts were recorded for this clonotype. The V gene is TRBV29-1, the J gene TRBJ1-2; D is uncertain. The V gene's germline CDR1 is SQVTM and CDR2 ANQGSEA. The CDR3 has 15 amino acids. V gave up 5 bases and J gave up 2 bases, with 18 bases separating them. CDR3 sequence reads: CSVIWTTEYNYGYTF. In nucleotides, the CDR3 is TGCAGCGTTATTTGGACCACAGAATACAACTATGGCTACACCTTC.

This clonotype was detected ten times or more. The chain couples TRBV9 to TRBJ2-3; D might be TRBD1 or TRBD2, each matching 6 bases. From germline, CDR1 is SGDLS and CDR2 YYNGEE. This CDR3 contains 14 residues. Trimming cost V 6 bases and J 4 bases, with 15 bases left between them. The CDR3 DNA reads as TGTGCCAGCACTTTCGGGGGCCCCGCAGATACGCAGTATTTT. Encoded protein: CASTFGGPADTQYF. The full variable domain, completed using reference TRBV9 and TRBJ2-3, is DSGVTQTPKHLITATGQRVTLRCSPRSGDLSVYWYQQSLDQGLQFLIQYYNGEERAKGNILERFSAQQFPDLHSELNLSSLELGDSALYFCASTFGGPADTQYFGPGTRLTVL.

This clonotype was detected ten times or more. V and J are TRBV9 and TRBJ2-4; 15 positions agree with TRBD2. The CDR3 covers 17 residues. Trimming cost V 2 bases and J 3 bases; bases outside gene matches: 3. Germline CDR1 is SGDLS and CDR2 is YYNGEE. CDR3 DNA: TGTGCCAGCAGCGTGATGGGACTAGCGGGGGGCAAAAACATTCAGTACTTC. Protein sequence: CASSVMGLAGGKNIQYF.

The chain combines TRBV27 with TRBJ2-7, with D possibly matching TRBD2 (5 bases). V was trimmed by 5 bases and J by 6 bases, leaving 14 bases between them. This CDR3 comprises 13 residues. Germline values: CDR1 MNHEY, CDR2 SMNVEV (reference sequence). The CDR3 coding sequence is TGTGCCAGCAGTACGGACGGAGGCTTCGAGCAGTACTTC. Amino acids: CASSTDGGFEQYF.

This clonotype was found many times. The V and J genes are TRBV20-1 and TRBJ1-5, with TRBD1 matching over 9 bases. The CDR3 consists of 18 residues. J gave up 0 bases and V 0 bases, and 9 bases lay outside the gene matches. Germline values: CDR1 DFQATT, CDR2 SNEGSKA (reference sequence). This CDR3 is CSARDWGQGPNSNQPQHF. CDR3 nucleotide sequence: TGCAGTGCTAGAGATTGGGGACAGGGACCTAATAGCAATCAGCCCCAGCATTTT.

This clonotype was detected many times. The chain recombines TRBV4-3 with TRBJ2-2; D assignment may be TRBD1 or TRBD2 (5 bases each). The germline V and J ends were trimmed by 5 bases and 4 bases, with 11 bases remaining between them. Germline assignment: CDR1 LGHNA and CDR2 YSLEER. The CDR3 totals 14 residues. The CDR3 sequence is CASSEGRVTGELFF. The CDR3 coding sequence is TGCGCCAGCAGCGAGGGGCGCGTCACCGGGGAGCTGTTTTTT.

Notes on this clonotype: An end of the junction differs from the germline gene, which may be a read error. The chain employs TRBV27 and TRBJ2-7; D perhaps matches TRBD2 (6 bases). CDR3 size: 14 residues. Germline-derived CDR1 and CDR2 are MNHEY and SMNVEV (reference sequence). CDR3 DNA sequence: TGTGCCAGCAGTTCCAGGACTACTCCATACGAGCGGTACTTC. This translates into CASSSRTTPYERYF.

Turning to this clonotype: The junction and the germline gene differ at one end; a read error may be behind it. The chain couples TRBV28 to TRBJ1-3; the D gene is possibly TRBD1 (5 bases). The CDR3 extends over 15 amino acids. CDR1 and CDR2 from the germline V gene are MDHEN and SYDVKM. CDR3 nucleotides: TGTGCCGTGAGCGGGACGGCTAGCTCTGTAAACACCGTATATTTT. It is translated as CAVSGTASSVNTVYF.

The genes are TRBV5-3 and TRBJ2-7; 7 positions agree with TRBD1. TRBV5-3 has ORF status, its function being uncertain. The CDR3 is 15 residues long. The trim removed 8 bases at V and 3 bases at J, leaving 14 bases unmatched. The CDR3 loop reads CASSMRQGELYEQYF. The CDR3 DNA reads TGTGCCAGCAGCATGAGACAGGGAGAACTCTACGAGCAGTACTTC.

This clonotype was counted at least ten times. The CDR3 loop reads CASSLGGEAFF. CDR3 sequence (DNA): TGTGCCAGCAGCTTGGGGGGTGAAGCTTTCTTT. The chain is built from TRBV5-6 and TRBJ1-1; D is unresolved. This CDR3 contains 11 residues. The germline V gene has CDR1 SGHDT and CDR2 YYEEEE. Trimming took 0 bases from V and 7 from J, leaving 4 bases between them.

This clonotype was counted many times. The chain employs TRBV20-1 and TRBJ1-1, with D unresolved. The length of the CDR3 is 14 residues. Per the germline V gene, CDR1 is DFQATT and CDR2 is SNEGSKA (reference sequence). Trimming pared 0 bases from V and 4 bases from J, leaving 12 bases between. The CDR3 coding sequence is TGCAGTGCTAGAGACCCCCACGGAAGCACTGAAGCTTTCTTT. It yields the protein CSARDPHGSTEAFF.

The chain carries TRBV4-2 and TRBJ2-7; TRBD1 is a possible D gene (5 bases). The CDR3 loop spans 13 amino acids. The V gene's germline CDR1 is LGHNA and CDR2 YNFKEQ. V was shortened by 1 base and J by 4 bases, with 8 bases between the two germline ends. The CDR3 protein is CASSQGGRYEQYF. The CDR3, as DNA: TGTGCCAGCAGCCAAGGGGGCAGGTACGAGCAGTACTTC.

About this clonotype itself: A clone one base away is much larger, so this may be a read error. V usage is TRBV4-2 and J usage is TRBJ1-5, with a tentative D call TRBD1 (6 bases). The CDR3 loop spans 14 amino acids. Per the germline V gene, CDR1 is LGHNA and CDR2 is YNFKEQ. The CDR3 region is CASSLTGSNRPQHF. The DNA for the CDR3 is TGTGCCAGCAGCCTCACAGGGAGCAATCGGCCCCAGCATTTT.

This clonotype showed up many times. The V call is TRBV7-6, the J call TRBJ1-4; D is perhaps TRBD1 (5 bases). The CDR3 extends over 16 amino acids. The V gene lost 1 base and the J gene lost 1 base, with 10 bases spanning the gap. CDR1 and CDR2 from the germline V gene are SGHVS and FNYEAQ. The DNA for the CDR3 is TGTGCCAGCAGCTTAGGAGGGGACGGAACTAATGAAAAACTGTTTTTT. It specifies CASSLGGDGTNEKLFF.

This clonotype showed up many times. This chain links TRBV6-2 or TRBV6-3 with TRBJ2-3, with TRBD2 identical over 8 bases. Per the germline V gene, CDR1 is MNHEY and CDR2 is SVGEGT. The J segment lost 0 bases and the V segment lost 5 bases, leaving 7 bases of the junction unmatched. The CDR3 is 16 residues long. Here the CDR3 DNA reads TGTGCCAGCAGTGAACTAGCGGATTCTAGCACAGATACGCAGTATTTT. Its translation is CASSELADSSTDTQYF.

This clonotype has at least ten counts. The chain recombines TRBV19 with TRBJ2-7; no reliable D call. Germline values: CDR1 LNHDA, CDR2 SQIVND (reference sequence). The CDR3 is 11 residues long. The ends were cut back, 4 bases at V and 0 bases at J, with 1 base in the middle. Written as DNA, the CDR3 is TGTGCCAGTAGTAACTCCTACGAGCAGTACTTC. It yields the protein CASSNSYEQYF. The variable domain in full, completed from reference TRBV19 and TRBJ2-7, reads DGGITQSPKYLFRKEGQNVTLSCEQNLNHDAMYWYRQDPGQGLRLIYYSQIVNDFQKGDIAEGYSVSREKKESFPLTVTSAQKNPTAFYLCASSNSYEQYFGPGTRLTVT.